The 16 T cell receptor beta chains below were found in one sample sequenced in a study of post-analysis software for immune sequencing data. The study, taken as a whole, reports: Patients had higher frequencies than controls of roughly five TRBV segments, including TRBV5-6, TRBV5-1 and TRBV20-1.

TCR beta cDNA libraries included unique molecular identifiers. TCRdb processed the PCR reads anew with MiXCR; each CDR3 protein has one entry. The sample lists hundreds of thousands of distinct CDR3 sequences, 30% occurring once. For these TCRs, the target antigens are not known. Sequencing was done on a sample of blood. Source of these receptors: a girl aged 10 to 17 with multiple sclerosis.

About this clonotype itself: The junction does not match germline at one end; this may be a read error. V and J are TRBV6-1 and TRBJ2-1, with a tentative D call TRBD2 (5 bases). The CDR3 sequence is 14 residues long. CDR1 and CDR2 (germline): MNHNS, SASEGT. CDR3 amino acids: CASSEASSYNEQLF. The CDR3 nucleotides read TGTGCCAGCAGTGAGGCTAGCTCCTACAATGAGCAGTTATTC.

This rearrangement joins TRBV29-1 to TRBJ1-2; no definite D call. The V end lost 7 bases, the J end lost 1 base, and 13 bases lay between the germline ends. This CDR3 contains 13 residues. From germline, CDR1 is SQVTM and CDR2 ANQGSEA. CDR3 residues: CSGDRRNNYGYTF. The CDR3 coding sequence is TGCAGCGGTGATCGCAGGAATAACTATGGCTACACCTTC.

This clonotype came up a few times. The rearrangement links TRBV6-6 to TRBJ2-1; D is possibly TRBD2 (6 bases). The V end was cut by 7 bases, the J end by 2 bases, with 18 bases between. The CDR3 is made up of 16 amino acids. The germline gives CDR1 MNHNY, CDR2 SVGAGI (reference sequence). The CDR3 loop reads CASKYGTARTYNEQFF. The CDR3 nucleotides are TGTGCCAGCAAGTATGGGACTGCAAGAACCTACAATGAGCAGTTCTTC.

The chain employs TRBV7-2 and TRBJ1-3, with D maybe TRBD1 (6 bases). CDR1 SGHTA and CDR2 FQGNSA come from the germline V gene. The ends were cut back, 4 bases at V and 0 bases at J, with 10 bases in the middle. This CDR3 contains 15 residues. CDR3 residues: CASSSRGRSGNTIYF. The CDR3 DNA follows: TGTGCCAGCAGCTCCAGGGGACGCTCTGGAAACACCATATATTTT.

The DNA for the CDR3 is TGTGCCAGCTCAACTTACAGCTTACTATCTACGGGGGCAGATACGCAGTATTTT. As protein: CASSTYSLLSTGADTQYF. The chain links TRBV7-9 to TRBJ2-3; D may be TRBD2 (6 bases). Germline lookup yields CDR1 SEHNR and CDR2 FQNEAQ (reference sequence). V dropped 8 bases and J dropped 4 bases, with 28 bases sitting between them. The CDR3 has 18 residues.

The J gene is TRBJ2-5, the V gene TRBV20-1; tentatively, D is TRBD2 (6 bases). Trimming cost V 3 bases and J 7 bases, with 15 bases left between them. Germline values: CDR1 DFQATT, CDR2 SNEGSKA (reference sequence). The CDR3 is 13 residues long. CDR3 DNA sequence: TGCAGTGCTAGTCGCGGGGAAGAGATGACCCAGTACTTC. Its protein is CSASRGEEMTQYF.

The chain recombines TRBV7-2 with TRBJ2-7; D may be TRBD1 (6 bases). Germline lookup yields CDR1 SGHTA and CDR2 FQGNSA. The V end was cut by 3 bases, the J end by 6 bases, with 18 bases between. The CDR3 is made up of 15 amino acids. The CDR3 loop reads CASSFISAQGLEQYF. The CDR3 bases are TGTGCCAGCAGCTTCATTAGCGCCCAGGGGCTCGAGCAGTACTTC.

This clonotype turned up a few times. The chain employs TRBV6-5 and TRBJ1-6; 7 nucleotides align to TRBD1. The CDR3 length is 15 residues. The trim removed 4 bases at V and 4 bases at J, leaving 4 bases unmatched. Germline assignment: CDR1 MNHEY and CDR2 SVGAGI. The CDR3 DNA reads as TGTGCCAGCAGTTTTAGGGACAGTTATAATTCACCCCTCCACTTT. Amino acid sequence: CASSFRDSYNSPLHF.

This chain uses TRBV12-3 or TRBV12-4 with TRBJ1-5; D possibly corresponds to TRBD1 (5 bases). This CDR3 is built from 13 residues. V shed 7 bases and J shed 9 bases, with 16 bases lying between them. The CDR3 sequence: CASNFGGNGPQHF. The CDR3 nucleotides are TGTGCCAGCAATTTCGGGGGTAACGGGCCCCAGCATTTT.

This clonotype was counted between two and nine times. An end of the junction does not agree with germline; a read error may underlie this. This chain uses TRBV4-3 with TRBJ2-1; 8 positions agree with TRBD2. Germline V gene lookup returns CDR1 LGHNA and CDR2 YSLEER. The CDR3 spans 18 residues. CDR3 loop: CASSKELPSGSTVDEQFF. The CDR3 coding sequence is TGCGCCAGCAGCAAAGAACTCCCGAGCGGGAGTACAGTGGATGAGCAGTTCTTC.

This clonotype was seen more than once but under ten times. The chain uses TRBV29-1 and TRBJ1-1; 7 bases fit TRBD1. Germline V gene sequence: CDR1 SQVTM, CDR2 ANQGSEA. This CDR3 contains 12 residues. The V and J ends lost 4 bases and 6 bases, in that order; junction bases with no gene match: 5. CDR3 sequence reads: CSVGRQGAEAFF. In DNA form, the CDR3 reads TGCAGCGTTGGGCGGCAGGGGGCTGAAGCTTTCTTT.

The chain couples TRBV4-3 to TRBJ1-2; weak D call: TRBD1 (5 bases). Germline values: CDR1 LGHNA, CDR2 YSLEER. Deletions cut 0 bases from V and 4 bases from J, with 15 bases between. The CDR3 has 16 amino acids. The CDR3 nucleotides are TGCGCCAGCAGCCAAGAGGAGGGGCGAGCCTCCTATGGCTACACCTTC. It codes for CASSQEEGRASYGYTF.

The chain is built from TRBV6-2 or TRBV6-3 and TRBJ2-5; 10 bases fit TRBD2. The CDR3 runs to 19 residues. Germline CDR1 MNHEY, CDR2 SVGEGT. V gave up 6 bases and J gave up 5 bases; unmatched junction bases: 21. The CDR3 reads CASSSRERTSGRAIETQYF. In nucleotides, the CDR3 is TGTGCCAGCAGCTCTAGAGAGAGGACGAGCGGGAGGGCCATCGAGACCCAGTACTTC.

The rearrangement uses TRBV7-2 and TRBJ2-1; TRBD2 aligns across 12 bases. The CDR3 runs 15 residues. CDR1 is SGHTA and CDR2 is FQGNSA in the germline V gene. With V trimmed by 5 bases and J by 9 bases, 8 bases remained unmatched. CDR3 nucleotide sequence: TGTGCCAGCAGCGCGACTAGCGGGGGCGTCGGTGAGCAGTTCTTC. It is translated as CASSATSGGVGEQFF.

This chain uses TRBV4-3 with TRBJ2-7, with D possibly matching TRBD1 (6 bases). CDR1 is LGHNA and CDR2 is YSLEER in the germline V gene. The V gene lost 1 base and the J gene lost 4 bases, with 17 bases spanning the gap. The CDR3 has 16 amino acids. CDR3 DNA: TGCGCCAGCAGCCAAGCGTCCCAGGGGTTTAGTTACGAGCAGTACTTC. This translates into CASSQASQGFSYEQYF.

This clonotype was seen a handful of times. This chain links TRBV7-8 with TRBJ2-3; maybe TRBD2 (5 bases). CDR1 is SGHVS, CDR2 FQNEAQ, per germline. V lost 6 bases to trimming and J lost 6 bases, with 10 bases between them. The length of the CDR3 is 12 residues. The CDR3 sequence is CASRLSGDTQYF. DNA for the CDR3: TGTGCCAGCAGACTCTCGGGGGATACGCAGTATTTT.